This T cell receptor beta chain was documented in a study of blood T cell repertoires in COVID-19. Study background: T cells, B-cell-depleted T cells, or PBMCs provided the cDNA or gDNA that served as material.

As originally analysed: Quantification of nucleated cells was approximated via reference gene primer amplification. The repertoire was sequenced with immunoSEQ multiplex PCR; TCRdb's copy has only in-frame clones and lacks some. D and trimming come from the DNA, and the V and J calls and clone size come from that table. Seen here are roughly 90,000 clones, more than 75% observed once, and the top ten hold under 6%. Material: peripheral blood. This TCR was sampled from a man aged 40-50 years with acute or convalescent COVID-19.

CDR3 nucleotides: TGCGCCAGCAGCCAAGATCCGCCCAGCGGGCTTCAAGAGACCCAGTACTTC. It translates to CASSQDPPSGLQETQYF. The J gene is TRBJ2-5, the V gene TRBV4-3; weak D call: TRBD2 (6 bases). V lost 0 bases and J lost 2, with 16 bases in between. The CDR3 contains 17 residues. From germline, CDR1 is LGHNA and CDR2 YSLEER.